This T cell receptor beta chain was found in a study of chemoradiotherapy in HPV16-positive cancers. The CDR3 covers 14 residues. Germline-derived CDR1 and CDR2 are SGHTS and YDEGEE. V lost 4 bases, J lost 7 bases, and 14 bases lay in between. This clone was detected a few times. Some clones are missing from TCRdb's copy, which holds only in-frame ones; the method was immunoSEQ multiplex PCR. The sample has about 7,600 clones, roughly 80% seen once. The sequence came from a human donor with HPV-associated anogenital cancer. The chain uses TRBV5-8 and TRBJ2-2, with D possibly matching TRBD1 (6 bases). Sequencing was performed on blood, taken from a patient who underwent chemoradiotherapy. CDR3 amino acids: CASSHRVGGGELFF. CDR3 bases: TGTGCCAGCAGCCACAGGGTCGGCGGCGGGGAGCTGTTTTTT. The full variable domain, completed using reference TRBV5-8 and TRBJ2-2, is EAGVTQSPTHLIKTRGQQATLRCSPISGHTSVYWYQQALGLGLQFLLWYDEGEERNRGNFPPRFSGRQFPNYSSELNVNALELEDSALYLCASSHRVGGGELFFGEGSRLTVL.